Each of the 28 T cell receptor beta chains below was sequenced from the same sample in a study of CD8 T cells in Susac syndrome (dated by TCRdb to 2018 to 2020). The library was made by the immunoSEQ multiplex PCR assay. RNA was extracted with the RNeasy kit and roughly 0.45 to 1 ug was reverse transcribed using random hexamers. Using fastp at Q25 and MiXCR, TCRdb reprocessed the public reads and kept productive beta chains. When rows share a CDR3 protein, they turn into one entry using the most common DNA and genes. For this sample the table gives more than 70,000 distinct CDR3 sequences, of which roughly 95% were detected only once. The ten largest account for about 0.5% of the sample. Material: CD8+ T cells from PBMCs. The receptors here all came from a human donor with Susac syndrome.

The genes are TRBV7-9 and TRBJ2-5; D remains unclear. This CDR3 has 13 amino acids. Per germline, CDR1 SEHNR and CDR2 FQNEAQ (reference sequence). Deletions cut 5 bases from V and 5 bases from J, with 12 bases between. Here the CDR3 DNA reads TGTGCCAGCAGCCTTCAGTATCTGGAGACCCAGTACTTC. Amino acid sequence: CASSLQYLETQYF. The full variable domain, rest sourced from reference TRBV7-9 and TRBJ2-5, is DTGVSQNPRHKITKRGQNVTFRCDPISEHNRLYWYRQTLGQGPEFLTYFQNEAQLEKSRLLSDRFSAERPKGSFSTLEIQRTEQGDSAMYLCASSLQYLETQYFGPGTRLLVL.

This clonotype was observed a single time. This chain uses TRBV5-1 with TRBJ2-1; TRBD2 matches at 8 bases. This CDR3 contains 16 residues. V lost 2 bases and J lost 3; bases outside the gene matches: 7. Germline lookup yields CDR1 SGHRS and CDR2 YFSETQ. The CDR3 region is CASSLSRGEYYNEQFF. The CDR3 coding sequence is TGCGCCAGCAGCTTATCGCGGGGGGAGTACTACAATGAGCAGTTCTTC. Full variable domain (missing parts from reference TRBV5-1 and TRBJ2-1): KAGVTQTPRYLIKTRGQQVTLSCSPISGHRSVSWYQQTPGQGLQFLFEYFSETQRNKGNFPGRFSGRQFSNSRSEMNVSTLELGDSALYLCASSLSRGEYYNEQFFGPGTRLTVL.

The V and J genes are TRBV29-1 and TRBJ1-1, with TRBD1 as a possible D gene (6 bases). V was trimmed by 3 bases and J by 7 bases, leaving 12 bases between them. The CDR3 has 12 residues. Germline values: CDR1 SQVTM, CDR2 ANQGSEA. CDR3 amino acids: CSVEGQEFEAFF. CDR3 nucleotides: TGCAGCGTTGAGGGACAAGAATTTGAAGCTTTCTTT.

The chain couples TRBV7-9 to TRBJ2-5; no clear D. Germline assignment: CDR1 SEHNR and CDR2 FQNEAQ (reference sequence). Trimming took 8 bases from V and 2 from J, leaving 21 bases between them. The CDR3 runs 16 residues. In DNA, the CDR3 is TGTGCCAGCGGGCTGAGCTCTCGGTCAGCTCAAGAGACCCAGTACTTC. This encodes CASGLSSRSAQETQYF.

This clonotype was observed a single time. This chain links TRBV15 with TRBJ2-3; the D gene is possibly TRBD1 (6 bases). CDR3 size: 15 residues. Germline CDR1 LNHNV, CDR2 YYDKDF (reference sequence). The V end lost 0 bases, the J end lost 4 bases, and 11 bases lay between the germline ends. CDR3 residues: CATSRDRGLPDTQYF. The CDR3 nucleotides are TGTGCCACCAGCAGAGACAGGGGCTTGCCAGATACGCAGTATTTT.

The chain couples TRBV25-1 to TRBJ1-6, with D perhaps TRBD1 (5 bases). Per germline, CDR1 MGHDK and CDR2 SYGVNS. The germline V and J ends were trimmed by 2 bases and 9 bases, with 17 bases remaining between them. There are 16 residues in the CDR3. The DNA for the CDR3 is TGTGCCAGCAGTGAACCCAGGGCCGACCGGAGTTCACCCCTCCACTTT. It specifies CASSEPRADRSSPLHF.

V gene TRBV7-9 combines with J gene TRBJ1-6, with a weak D call TRBD1 (5 bases). CDR1 and CDR2 from the germline V gene are SEHNR and FQNEAQ (reference sequence). V was shortened by 3 bases and J by 15 bases, with 15 bases between the two germline ends. The CDR3 length is 13 residues. CDR3 coding DNA: TGTGCCAGCAGCTTGGGGACGACTTATGGCCTCCACTTT. The encoded protein is CASSLGTTYGLHF. The full variable domain, rest sourced from reference TRBV7-9 and TRBJ1-6, is DTGVSQNPRHKITKRGQNVTFRCDPISEHNRLYWYRQTLGQGPEFLTYFQNEAQLEKSRLLSDRFSAERPKGSFSTLEIQRTEQGDSAMYLCASSLGTTYGLHFGNGTRLTVT.

V usage is TRBV5-1 and J usage is TRBJ2-1, with D perhaps assigned TRBD1 or TRBD2 (6 bases each). CDR3 length: 15 residues. V was shortened by 0 bases and J by 6 bases, with 13 bases between the two germline ends. Germline V CDR1 and CDR2: SGHRS, YFSETQ. The CDR3 here is CASSLEGGRVNEQFF. The CDR3 DNA follows: TGCGCCAGCAGCTTGGAGGGGGGCCGGGTCAATGAGCAGTTCTTC.

The CDR3 region has the DNA TGTGCCAGCAGGGACAGCCGAACCTACAATGAGCAGTTCTTC. This sequence encodes CASRDSRTYNEQFF. The rearrangement uses TRBV5-4 and TRBJ2-1; D possibly corresponds to TRBD1 (6 bases). Germline values: CDR1 SGHNT, CDR2 YYREEE (reference sequence). The CDR3 totals 14 residues. V was clipped by 5 bases and J by 2 bases, with 11 bases between them.

V is TRBV5-6 and J is TRBJ2-3; the match to TRBD1 covers 8 bases. After removal of 0 bases from V and 4 bases from J, the junction contained 4 bases not matched to a gene. CDR1 is SGHDT, CDR2 YYEEEE, per germline. CDR3 length equals 15 residues. DNA of the CDR3: TGTGCCAGCAGCTTGGCCGCAGGGGGCGCAGATACGCAGTATTTT. Its translation is CASSLAAGGADTQYF.

J is TRBJ1-2 and V is TRBV6-5, with 8 bases aligning to TRBD1. The V segment lost 4 bases and the J segment 4 bases; nucleotides outside the gene matches: 2. CDR3 length: 13 residues. Germline CDR1 reads MNHEY; CDR2 reads SVGAGI. The CDR3 DNA sequence: TGTGCCAGCAGTTCAGGGGGCGGCTATGGCTACACCTTC. This translates into CASSSGGGYGYTF.

The chain employs TRBV20-1 and TRBJ1-2; D is possibly TRBD1 (5 bases). The CDR3 totals 12 residues. CDR1 DFQATT and CDR2 SNEGSKA come from the germline V gene (reference sequence). V lost 5 bases and J 3 bases, leaving 10 bases between the germline ends. CDR3 sequence (DNA): TGCAGTGCTCCCAGGGAAGACTATGGCTACACCTTC. Translation: CSAPREDYGYTF.

CDR3 amino acids: CASRGTGALEQYF. The CDR3 nucleotides read TGTGCCAGCAGGGGGACGGGAGCGCTCGAGCAGTACTTC. The chain links TRBV6-1 to TRBJ2-7; possible D gene TRBD2, 6 bases. The germline V and J ends were trimmed by 6 bases and 6 bases, with 15 bases remaining between them. CDR1 is MNHNS, CDR2 SASEGT, per germline. The CDR3 runs 13 residues.

The J gene is TRBJ2-1, the V gene TRBV4-1; D may be TRBD1 or TRBD2 (6 bases each). Germline V gives CDR1 MGHRA, CDR2 YSYEKL. The CDR3 loop spans 15 amino acids. V was clipped by 1 base and J by 8 bases, with 15 bases between them. CDR3 sequence reads: CASSQGARGLDEQFF. The DNA for the CDR3 is TGCGCCAGCAGCCAAGGGGCTCGGGGGCTGGATGAGCAGTTCTTC.

Comments on this clonotype: Because the CDR3 is missing its conserved closing phenylalanine or tryptophan, this is likely a read error. The chain couples TRBV5-6 to TRBJ1-5; D is ambiguous. The V gene's germline CDR1 is SGHDT and CDR2 YYEEEE. The CDR3 contains 15 residues. Trimming took off 2 bases at V and 4 bases at J, with 13 bases between the two ends. For the CDR3, the DNA is TGTGCCAGCAGCTTAAACGAGAGGGATAATCAGCCCCAGCATGGT. It encodes CASSLNERDNQPQHG.

V gene TRBV4-1 combines with J gene TRBJ2-1; 9 bases match TRBD1. The CDR3 consists of 16 residues. J gave up 7 bases and V 0 bases, and 7 bases lay outside the gene matches. Germline V gene data show CDR1 as MGHRA and CDR2 as YSYEKL. In nucleotides, the CDR3 is TGCGCCAGCAGCCAAGAATACGGACAGGGGTGGAATGAGCAGTTCTTC. Amino acids: CASSQEYGQGWNEQFF.

This clonotype has a single count. The chain recombines TRBV15 with TRBJ2-7, with 12 bases matching TRBD2. CDR3 length equals 15 residues. CDR1 LNHNV and CDR2 YYDKDF come from the germline V gene (reference sequence). V shed 5 bases, J shed 6 bases, and the junction held 8 bases outside the gene matches. CDR3 residues: CATSPRTSGAREQYF. CDR3 coding DNA: TGTGCCACCAGCCCCCGGACTAGCGGGGCCCGCGAGCAGTACTTC.

The chain has TRBV29-1 and TRBJ2-5, with 14 nucleotides matching TRBD2. The CDR3 consists of 15 residues. V was pared by 3 bases and J by 5 bases, with 5 bases of the junction left unmatched. The germline V gene encodes CDR1 SQVTM and CDR2 ANQGSEA. The CDR3 bases are TGCAGCGTTGACGGACTAGCGGGGGGAGGTGAGACCCAGTACTTC. Its translation: CSVDGLAGGGETQYF.

This chain links TRBV7-2 with TRBJ1-5; the D gene is possibly TRBD1 (6 bases). There are 15 residues in the CDR3. Trimming removed 5 bases from V and 3 bases from J, with 14 bases in between. Germline V CDR1 and CDR2: SGHTA, FQGNSA. DNA of the CDR3: TGTGCCAGCAGCCCTGAGACAGGTCTCAATCAGCCCCAGCATTTT. This gives the protein CASSPETGLNQPQHF. The entire variable domain, with the rest obtained from reference TRBV7-2 and TRBJ1-5, is as follows: GAGVSQSPSNKVTEKGKDVELRCDPISGHTALYWYRQSLGQGLEFLIYFQGNSAPDKSGLPSDRFSAERTGGSVSTLTIQRTQQEDSAVYLCASSPETGLNQPQHFGDGTRLSIL.

This rearrangement joins TRBV29-1 to TRBJ1-3, with TRBD1 as a possible D gene (6 bases). CDR1 is SQVTM and CDR2 is ANQGSEA in the germline V gene. The V end was cut by 4 bases, the J end by 4 bases, with 11 bases between. This CDR3 has 13 residues. Written as DNA, the CDR3 is TGCAGCGTTGTACCGACAGGAGGAAACACCATATATTTT. It translates to CSVVPTGGNTIYF. The variable domain in full, with the rest retrieved from reference TRBV29-1 and TRBJ1-3, is SAVISQKPSRDICQRGTSLTIQCQVDSQVTMMFWYRQQPGQSLTLIATANQGSEATYESGFVIDKFPISRPNLTFSTLTVSNMSPEDSSIYLCSVVPTGGNTIYFGEGSWLTVV.

The chain joins TRBV7-8 to TRBJ2-5; tentative D call: TRBD1 (6 bases). The CDR3 sequence is 13 residues long. The germline V and J ends were trimmed by 5 bases and 5 bases, with 12 bases remaining between them. The germline V gene has CDR1 SGHVS and CDR2 FQNEAQ. CDR3 amino acids: CASSPEGDETQYF. CDR3 DNA: TGTGCCAGCAGCCCCGAGGGGGATGAGACCCAGTACTTC.

J is TRBJ2-7 and V is TRBV28, with TRBD1 identical over 7 bases. From germline, CDR1 is MDHEN and CDR2 SYDVKM. The V segment lost 4 bases and the J segment 2 bases; nucleotides outside the gene matches: 8. The CDR3 runs 15 residues. For the CDR3, the DNA is TGTGCCAGCAGTTATCCCGGGACAGAGGCCTACGAGCAGTACTTC. Translating it yields CASSYPGTEAYEQYF.

This sequence joins TRBV28 and TRBJ2-3, with 16 bases identical to TRBD2. CDR3 length: 17 amino acids. V was clipped by 5 bases and J by 8 bases; unmatched bases: 10. Looked up from germline, CDR1 is MDHEN and CDR2 is SYDVKM. This CDR3 is CASSPRGLAGGFGTQYF. As DNA, the CDR3 is TGTGCCAGCAGTCCACGGGGACTAGCGGGGGGGTTCGGTACGCAGTATTTT.

The chain carries TRBV13 and TRBJ2-3, with 11 bases lining up with TRBD2. This CDR3 region has 16 residues. J gave up 2 bases and V 5 bases, and 6 bases lay outside the gene matches. Germline CDR1 is PRHDT and CDR2 is FYEKMQ (reference sequence). The DNA of the CDR3 is TGTGCCAGCAGCACGGCTAGCGGGGGGCACACAGATACGCAGTATTTT. Its translation: CASSTASGGHTDTQYF.

The chain links TRBV7-6 to TRBJ1-5, with TRBD1 identical over 8 bases. From germline, CDR1 is SGHVS and CDR2 FNYEAQ. The CDR3 sequence is 14 residues long. The V gene end was trimmed by 5 bases and the J gene end by 6 bases; junction bases not matched to a gene: 6. CDR3 coding DNA: TGTGCCAGCAGCGCAGGGGGCTGGGGTCAGCCCCAGCATTTT. Amino acid sequence: CASSAGGWGQPQHF.

A single count supports this clonotype. The V call is TRBV11-2, the J call TRBJ1-4; no reliable D call. Trimming removed 5 bases at V and 14 bases at J, with 21 bases between. This CDR3 is 14 amino acids long. Germline V lookup: CDR1 SGHAT, CDR2 FQNNGV. CDR3 nucleotide sequence: TGTGCCAGCAGCCCCGCTGCAATTACGGAAAGGCTGTTTTTT. Translating gives CASSPAAITERLFF.

This clonotype occurred once. The rearrangement links TRBV20-1 to TRBJ1-5; D unclear. Trimming stripped 6 bases from V and 3 bases from J, with 12 bases between. CDR3 length: 13 residues. CDR1 and CDR2 from the germline V gene are DFQATT and SNEGSKA (reference sequence). The CDR3 protein is CSAGERHNQPQHF. The CDR3 DNA follows: TGCAGTGCCGGGGAGAGACACAATCAGCCCCAGCATTTT.

The chain combines TRBV7-2 with TRBJ2-7; the D gene is possibly TRBD1 (6 bases). V shed 1 base and J shed 0 bases, with 10 bases lying between them. The CDR3 totals 15 residues. CDR1 is SGHTA and CDR2 is FQGNSA in the germline V gene. The CDR3 sequence: CASSLGTGSSYEQYF. CDR3 nucleotide sequence: TGTGCCAGCAGCTTAGGAACAGGGAGCTCCTACGAGCAGTACTTC.